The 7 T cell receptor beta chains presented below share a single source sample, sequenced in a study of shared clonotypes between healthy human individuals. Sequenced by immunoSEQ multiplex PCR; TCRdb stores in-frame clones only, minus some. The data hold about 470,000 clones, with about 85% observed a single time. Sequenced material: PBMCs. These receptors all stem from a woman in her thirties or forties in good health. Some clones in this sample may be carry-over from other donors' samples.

The CDR3 protein is CASSVPGLNYEQYF. In DNA, the CDR3 is TGTGCCAGTAGTGTCCCGGGACTCAACTACGAGCAGTACTTC. The chain combines TRBV19 with TRBJ2-7; a weak D match, TRBD2 (6 bases). In germline, CDR1 is LNHDA, CDR2 SQIVND (reference sequence). The V end was cut by 5 bases, the J end by 3 bases, with 14 bases between. The CDR3 is 14 residues long.

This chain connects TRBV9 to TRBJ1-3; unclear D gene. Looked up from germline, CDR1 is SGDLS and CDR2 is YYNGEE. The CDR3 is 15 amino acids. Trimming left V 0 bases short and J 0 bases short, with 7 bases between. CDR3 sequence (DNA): TGTGCCAGCAGCGTAGGAGCCATCTCTGGAAACACCATATATTTT. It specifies CASSVGAISGNTIYF.

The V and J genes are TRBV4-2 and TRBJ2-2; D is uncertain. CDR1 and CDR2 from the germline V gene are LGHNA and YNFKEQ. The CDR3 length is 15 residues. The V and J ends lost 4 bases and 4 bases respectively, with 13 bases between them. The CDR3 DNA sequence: TGTGCCAGCAGCCCATGGTTGCGGCGCACCGGGGAGCTGTTTTTT. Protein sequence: CASSPWLRRTGELFF.

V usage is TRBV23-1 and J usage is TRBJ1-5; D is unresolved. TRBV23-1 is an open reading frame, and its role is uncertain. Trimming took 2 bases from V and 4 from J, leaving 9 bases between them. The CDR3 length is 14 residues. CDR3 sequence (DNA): TGCGCCAGCAGTCAAAAGGAGCTGAATCAGCCCCAGCATTTT. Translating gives CASSQKELNQPQHF.

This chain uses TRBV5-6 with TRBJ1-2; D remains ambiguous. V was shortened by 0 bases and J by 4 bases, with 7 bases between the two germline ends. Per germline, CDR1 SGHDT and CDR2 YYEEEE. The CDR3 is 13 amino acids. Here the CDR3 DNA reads TGTGCCAGCAGCTTGGACAATCGCTATGGCTACACCTTC. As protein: CASSLDNRYGYTF.

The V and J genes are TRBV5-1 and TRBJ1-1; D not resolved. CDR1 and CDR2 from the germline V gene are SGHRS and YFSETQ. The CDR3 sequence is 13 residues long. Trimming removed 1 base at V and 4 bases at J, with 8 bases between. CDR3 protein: CASSLRASTEAFF. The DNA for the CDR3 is TGCGCCAGCAGCTTGCGGGCCTCCACTGAAGCTTTCTTT.

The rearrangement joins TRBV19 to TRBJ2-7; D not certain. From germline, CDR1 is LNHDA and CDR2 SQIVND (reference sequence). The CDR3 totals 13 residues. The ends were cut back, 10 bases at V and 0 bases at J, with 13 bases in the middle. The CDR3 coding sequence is TGTGCCACCTCAGGACGGATCTCCTACGAGCAGTACTTC. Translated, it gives CATSGRISYEQYF. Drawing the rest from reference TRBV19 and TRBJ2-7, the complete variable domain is DGGITQSPKYLFRKEGQNVTLSCEQNLNHDAMYWYRQDPGQGLRLIYYSQIVNDFQKGDIAEGYSVSREKKESFPLTVTSAQKNPTAFYLCATSGRISYEQYFGPGTRLTVT.